By proportion, the clone carrying this TCR beta chain is medium-sized. Its specificity is unknown. This CDR3 region has 15 residues. Germline V gene sequence: CDR1 SGHKS, CDR2 YYEKEE (reference sequence). With V trimmed by 2 bases and J by 4 bases, 5 bases remained unmatched. The study ran its PCR with 60 Vbeta and 13 Jbeta primers. TCRdb's copy holds only in-frame clones and misses some; the assay was immunoSEQ multiplex PCR. The sample consists of more than 130,000 clones, approximately 71% of them appearing once. The source of the sample is a study of cytomegalovirus exposure and HLA in healthy donors. Overall study: Genetic ancestry analysis placed approximately 78% of the 398 donors that were genotyped in the Caucasian-associated cluster.

Study-wide results and limits: A later analysis reportedly identified an Asian-associated ancestry cluster as carrying fewer N-insertions than the 666-donor mean.

This clonotype was obtained from a woman in her fifties or sixties in good health and CMV-seronegative. Sequenced sample: PBMCs. The chain couples TRBV5-5 to TRBJ2-5; 10 bases line up with TRBD2. Here the CDR3 DNA reads TGTGCCAGCAGCTTACTAGCGGGGCGATTAGAGACCCAGTACTTC. Translation gives CASSLLAGRLETQYF.